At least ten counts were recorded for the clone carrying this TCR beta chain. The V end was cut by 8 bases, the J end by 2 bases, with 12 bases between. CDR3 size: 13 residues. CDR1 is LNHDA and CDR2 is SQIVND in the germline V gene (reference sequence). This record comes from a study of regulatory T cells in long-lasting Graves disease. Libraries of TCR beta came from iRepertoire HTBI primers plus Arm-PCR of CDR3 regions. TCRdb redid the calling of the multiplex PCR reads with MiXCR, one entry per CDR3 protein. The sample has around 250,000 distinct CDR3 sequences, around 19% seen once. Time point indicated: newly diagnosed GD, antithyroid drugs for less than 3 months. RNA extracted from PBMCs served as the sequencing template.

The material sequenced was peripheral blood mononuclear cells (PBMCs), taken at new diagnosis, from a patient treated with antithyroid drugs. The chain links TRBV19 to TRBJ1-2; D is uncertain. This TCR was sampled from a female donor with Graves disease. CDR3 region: CASGDIANYGYTF. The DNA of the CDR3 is TGTGCCAGTGGCGACATCGCAAACTATGGCTACACCTTC.